This T cell receptor (beta chain) was obtained from a study of T cell responses to AZD1222 COVID-19 vaccine. TCRdb's copy holds only in-frame clones and misses some; the assay was immunoSEQ multiplex PCR. The data hold about 120,000 clones, with about 89% observed a single time. Points on this clone: The antigen is not known.

Findings of the study overall: Seropositive at baseline were only 5 to 7 AZD1222 recipients. Reportedly, nearly half the spike-specific TCRs target unmutated variant regions.

The junction had 7 bases not matched to a gene; V was cut back by 6 bases and J by 9 bases. The CDR3 is made up of 14 amino acids. Per germline, CDR1 MNHEY and CDR2 SVGAGI. The sequences come from peripheral blood, collected 28 days after the second AZD1222 dose. This chain links TRBV6-5 with TRBJ2-1; 11 nucleotides match TRBD1. The receptor was derived from an adult who received the AZD1222 COVID-19 vaccine. CDR3 in amino acids: CASRPGQGAIEQFF. The CDR3 DNA follows: TGTGCCAGCAGGCCTGGACAGGGGGCGATTGAGCAGTTCTTC.